The 23 T cell receptor beta chains reported below all come from one sample, sequenced in a study of sequential checkpoint blockade in melanoma. Stated treatment: randomized to nivolumab then ipilimumab (arm A) or the reverse (arm B). The protocol was immunoSEQ multiplex PCR, while the TCRdb copy is restricted to in-frame clones and leaves out a portion. The sample contains 8,500 to 9,000 clones, under 30% of which appear only once. Sequenced material: tumor tissue (inferred from file names), taken from a patient given nivolumab and ipilimumab in sequence. The receptor set was obtained from a human donor with melanoma.

This clone occurred a few times. The J gene is TRBJ1-2, the V gene TRBV11-3, with 10 bases lining up with TRBD1. Per germline, CDR1 SGHNT and CDR2 YENEEA. This CDR3 has 14 amino acids. The V and J ends lost 4 bases and 9 bases, in that order; junction bases with no gene match: 8. DNA of the CDR3: TGTGCCAGCAGCTCCGGACAGGGGGGATTTAGCTACACCTTC. Amino acids: CASSSGQGGFSYTF. Full variable domain (outside the CDR3, taken from reference TRBV11-3 and TRBJ1-2): EAGVVQSPRYKIIEKKQPVAFWCNPISGHNTLYWYLQNLGQGPELLIRYENEEAVDDSQLPKDRFSAERLKGVDSTLKIQPAELGDSAVYLCASSSGQGGFSYTFGSGTRLTVV.

This clone turned up a few times. The chain combines TRBV11-3 with TRBJ1-4, with 7 bases fitting TRBD1. Germline CDR1 reads SGHNT; CDR2 reads YENEEA. CDR3 length: 14 residues. With 4 bases clipped from V and 4 bases from J, the junction kept 3 bases outside the gene matches. The CDR3: CASSSRGSNEKLFF. As DNA, the CDR3 is TGTGCCAGCAGCTCCAGGGGGAGTAATGAAAAACTGTTTTTT. The whole variable domain, remainder taken from reference TRBV11-3 and TRBJ1-4, is EAGVVQSPRYKIIEKKQPVAFWCNPISGHNTLYWYLQNLGQGPELLIRYENEEAVDDSQLPKDRFSAERLKGVDSTLKIQPAELGDSAVYLCASSSRGSNEKLFFGSGTQLSVL.

Within the sample, this clone is medium-sized. The chain joins TRBV23-1 to TRBJ1-2; D is unclear. TRBV23-1 qualifies as an ORF whose function is uncertain. This CDR3 spans 13 amino acids. The ends were cut back, 6 bases at V and 2 bases at J, with 10 bases in the middle. CDR3 loop: CASSLEGNYGYTF. The CDR3 region has the DNA TGCGCCAGCAGCTTGGAAGGAAACTATGGCTACACCTTC.

The sample holds a few counts of this clone. This chain connects TRBV11-3 to TRBJ2-5; tentative D call: TRBD2 (6 bases). Germline V gene lookup returns CDR1 SGHNT and CDR2 YENEEA. V lost 4 bases to trimming and J lost 1 base, with 19 bases between them. The CDR3 contains 17 residues. The CDR3: CASSSLAGRHRQETQYF. CDR3 bases: TGTGCCAGCAGCTCCCTGGCGGGGCGACACCGCCAAGAGACCCAGTACTTC.

The chain uses TRBV1 and TRBJ1-2. TRBV1 is shown as a pseudogene. CDR3 length equals 15 residues. The CDR3 here is CASSQVRGRIYGYTF. The CDR3 DNA reads as TGCGCCAGCAGCCAAGTCAGAGGGAGGATCTATGGCTACACCTTC.

The V call is TRBV11-3, the J call TRBJ2-1; 7 nucleotides align to TRBD2. Germline V gives CDR1 SGHNT, CDR2 YENEEA. V lost 5 bases, J lost 4 bases, and 8 bases stayed unmatched. There are 15 residues in the CDR3. The CDR3 DNA reads as TGTGCCAGCAGCCCCGGGACTACCCTTTACAATGAGCAGTTCTTC. Its protein is CASSPGTTLYNEQFF.

The rearrangement uses TRBV15 and TRBJ2-4, with 10 bases identical to TRBD2. After removal of 0 bases from V and 1 base from J, the junction contained 3 bases not matched to a gene. Germline V gives CDR1 LNHNV, CDR2 YYDKDF (reference sequence). The CDR3 contains 17 residues. The CDR3 region is CATSRDVSGGAKNIQYF. Written as DNA, the CDR3 is TGTGCCACCAGCAGAGATGTTAGCGGGGGGGCCAAAAACATTCAGTACTTC.

CDR3 protein: CASSISVSSYEQYF. The DNA for the CDR3 is TGTGCCAGTAGTATATCGGTGAGCTCCTACGAGCAGTACTTC. This sequence joins TRBV19 and TRBJ2-7, with D unresolved. Between the trimmed V and J ends, which lost 2 bases and 0 bases, there was a span of 8 bases. Germline loops: CDR1 LNHDA, CDR2 SQIVND (reference sequence). The CDR3 is 14 residues long.

This clone turned up a few times. Mismatch with germline at one junction end may stem from a read error. The V call is TRBV6-8, the J call TRBJ2-1; 9 bases agree with TRBD1. Germline V gene data show CDR1 as MNHGY and CDR2 as SAAAGT. The CDR3 consists of 14 residues. CDR3: CAISGRDRENEQFF. The CDR3 bases are TGTGCCATCAGTGGTAGGGACAGGGAGAATGAGCAGTTCTTC.

The CDR3 here is CASSPQGGGAYNEQFF. CDR3 coding DNA: TGTGCCAGCAGCCCCCAAGGCGGGGGGGCTTACAATGAGCAGTTCTTC. V is TRBV11-3 and J is TRBJ2-1; 9 bases fit TRBD2. CDR3 length: 16 residues. Per germline, CDR1 SGHNT and CDR2 YENEEA. With 5 bases clipped from V and 4 bases from J, the junction kept 9 bases outside the gene matches.

This clone was detected only a few times. This chain uses TRBV28 with TRBJ1-2, with 9 bases identical to TRBD1. Germline V lookup: CDR1 MDHEN, CDR2 SYDVKM. The J segment lost 5 bases and the V segment lost 5 bases, leaving 12 bases of the junction unmatched. The length of the CDR3 is 16 residues. The CDR3 region is CASSHIQGAPRYGYTF. CDR3 coding DNA: TGTGCCAGCAGTCATATACAGGGGGCGCCTAGGTATGGCTACACCTTC.

The chain combines TRBV25-1 with TRBJ2-7; possibly TRBD2 for D (6 bases). V was shortened by 3 bases and J by 5 bases, with 11 bases between the two germline ends. This CDR3 contains 13 residues. CDR1 is MGHDK, CDR2 SYGVNS, per germline. The CDR3 bases are TGTGCCAGCAGTGAGGGGGGTCCGGACGAGCAGTACGTC. It yields the protein CASSEGGPDEQYV.

This clone was observed a few times. The chain couples TRBV12-5 to TRBJ1-1; D call uncertain. The CDR3 covers 11 residues. V shed 3 bases and J shed 10 bases, with 9 bases lying between them. Germline CDR1 and CDR2: LGHNT and FRNRAP. The chain's CDR3 is CASGFDRVAFF. The CDR3 region has the DNA TGTGCTAGTGGTTTTGACCGAGTAGCTTTCTTT.

V gene TRBV7-6 combines with J gene TRBJ1-3; the D is unclear. The germline CDR1 and CDR2 sequences are SGHVS and FNYEAQ. Trimming shortened V by 5 bases and J by 3 bases, and 17 bases separated the two germline ends. This CDR3 has 16 residues. CDR3 residues: CASSRSEDHFGNTIYF. The CDR3 DNA follows: TGTGCCAGCAGCCGCTCAGAGGATCATTTTGGAAACACCATATATTTT.

V and J are TRBV6-8 and TRBJ1-2; possible D gene TRBD1, 5 bases. CDR1 is MNHGY, CDR2 SAAAGT, per germline. The CDR3 extends over 16 amino acids. V was trimmed by 4 bases and J by 5 bases, leaving 20 bases between them. The CDR3 DNA follows: TGTGCCAGCAGTTCCGTCGGATTCAGGGAAGCTTATGGCTACACCTTC. This translates into CASSSVGFREAYGYTF.

This clone was detected many times. This sequence joins TRBV6-8 and TRBJ1-1; D ambiguous. The CDR3 is made up of 13 amino acids. Germline CDR1 is MNHGY and CDR2 is SAAAGT. The V and J ends lost 5 bases and 2 bases respectively, with 9 bases between them. The CDR3 sequence is CASSHSGNTEAFF. Here the CDR3 DNA reads TGTGCCAGCAGTCATAGCGGAAACACTGAAGCTTTCTTT.

This clone was observed a few times. The rearrangement uses TRBV19 and TRBJ1-5; TRBD1 is a possible D gene (5 bases). The germline gives CDR1 LNHDA, CDR2 SQIVND (reference sequence). The CDR3 covers 14 residues. Trimming removed 5 bases at V and 9 bases at J, with 17 bases between. The CDR3 sequence is CASSQQEPGRPQHF. DNA of the CDR3: TGTGCCAGTAGTCAACAGGAGCCCGGACGGCCCCAGCATTTT.

The chain joins TRBV5-1 to TRBJ2-1; D is undetermined. Looked up from germline, CDR1 is SGHRS and CDR2 is YFSETQ. The CDR3 length is 14 residues. Trimming removed 0 bases at V and 0 bases at J, with 4 bases between. The CDR3 loop reads CASSLDLSYNEQFF. The CDR3 nucleotides are TGCGCCAGCAGCTTGGACCTCTCCTACAATGAGCAGTTCTTC.

This clone was picked up a small number of times. The chain links TRBV6-8 to TRBJ2-1; tentative D call: TRBD1 (6 bases). Trimming removed 0 bases from V and 4 bases from J, with 7 bases in between. This CDR3 has 14 amino acids. CDR1 is MNHGY, CDR2 SAAAGT, per germline. The CDR3, as DNA: TGTGCCAGCAGTTACTCCGGACAGTACAATGAGCAGTTCTTC. Protein product: CASSYSGQYNEQFF.

In this sample, this clone turned up many times. The V and J genes are TRBV11-3 and TRBJ1-5; 7 nucleotides match TRBD1. The V segment lost 5 bases and the J segment 5 bases; nucleotides outside the gene matches: 12. The CDR3 is made up of 16 amino acids. In germline, CDR1 is SGHNT, CDR2 YENEEA. CDR3 DNA sequence: TGTGCCAGCAGCCAGGAAACAGGGGAAGGGGATCAGCCCCAGCATTTT. Translated, it gives CASSQETGEGDQPQHF.

This chain joins TRBV11-3 and TRBJ2-3, with 10 bases identical to TRBD2. Trimming cost V 5 bases and J 1 base; bases outside gene matches: 6. Germline-derived CDR1 and CDR2 are SGHNT and YENEEA. This CDR3 contains 16 residues. CDR3 coding DNA: TGTGCCAGCAGCCCAGTTCTAGCGGGGGGCACAGATACGCAGTATTTT. Amino acid sequence: CASSPVLAGGTDTQYF. Full variable domain (remainder filled in from reference TRBV11-3 and TRBJ2-3): EAGVVQSPRYKIIEKKQPVAFWCNPISGHNTLYWYLQNLGQGPELLIRYENEEAVDDSQLPKDRFSAERLKGVDSTLKIQPAELGDSAVYLCASSPVLAGGTDTQYFGPGTRLTVL.

This clone was observed a few times. The chain is built from TRBV6-8 and TRBJ2-3, with 9 bases aligning to TRBD1. The CDR3 has 15 amino acids. The V gene's germline CDR1 is MNHGY and CDR2 SAAAGT. V trimming: 5 bases; J trimming: 2 bases; junction bases outside the gene matches: 5. Here the CDR3 DNA reads TGTGCCAGCAGTACAGGGGGCTCACCCACAGATACGCAGTATTTT. This encodes CASSTGGSPTDTQYF.

The chain uses TRBV11-3 and TRBJ2-3; D may be TRBD1 (6 bases). CDR1 is SGHNT, CDR2 YENEEA, per germline. The CDR3 totals 15 residues. V lost 3 bases and J 2 bases, leaving 12 bases between the germline ends. The CDR3 DNA sequence: TGTGCCAGCAGCTTGGGGGCTAGTCCCACAGATACGCAGTATTTT. Amino acids: CASSLGASPTDTQYF.